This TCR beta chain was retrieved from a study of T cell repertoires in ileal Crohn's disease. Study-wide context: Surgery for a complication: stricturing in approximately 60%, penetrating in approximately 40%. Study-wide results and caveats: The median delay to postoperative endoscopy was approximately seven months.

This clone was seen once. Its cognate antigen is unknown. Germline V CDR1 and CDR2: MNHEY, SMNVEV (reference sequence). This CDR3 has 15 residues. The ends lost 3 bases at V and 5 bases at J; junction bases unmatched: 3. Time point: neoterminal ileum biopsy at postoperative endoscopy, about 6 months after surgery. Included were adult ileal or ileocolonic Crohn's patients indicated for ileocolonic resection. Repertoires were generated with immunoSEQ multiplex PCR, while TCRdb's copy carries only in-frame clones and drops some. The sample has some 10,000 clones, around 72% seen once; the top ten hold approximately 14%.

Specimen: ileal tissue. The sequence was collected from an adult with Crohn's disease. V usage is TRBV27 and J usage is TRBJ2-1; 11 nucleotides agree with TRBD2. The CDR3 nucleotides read TGTGCCAGCAGTTTCCTAGCGGGGGGCAACAATGAGCAGTTCTTC. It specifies CASSFLAGGNNEQFF.